Below, one TCR beta chain is given with its context. Only in-frame clones appear in the TCRdb table, and some are missing; sequencing was by immunoSEQ multiplex PCR. The sample contains approximately 180,000 clones, approximately 90% of which appear only once. Trimming took off 1 base at V and 7 bases at J, with 14 bases between the two ends. This CDR3 region has 16 residues. Germline CDR1 reads SGHTA; CDR2 reads FQGNSA. This sample is drawn from a study of blood T cell repertoires in COVID-19. For the study at large: Researchers got acute and convalescent COVID-19 samples from the United States, Italy and Spain. T cells, B-cell-depleted T cells, or PBMCs provided the cDNA or gDNA that served as material.

This TCR came from a woman aged 45-60 years with acute or convalescent COVID-19. The sequencing sample was made of peripheral blood. The chain is built from TRBV7-2 and TRBJ1-6; D unclear. The CDR3 region is CASSLGFGYKNSPLHF. The CDR3 region has the DNA TGTGCCAGCAGCTTAGGGTTCGGGTACAAGAATTCACCCCTCCACTTT.